These 17 T cell receptor beta chains originate from one sample sequenced in a study of T cells after yellow fever vaccination. TCRdb reprocessed the 5' RACE reads with MiXCR, giving one entry per CDR3 protein. The sample yields 300,000 or so distinct CDR3 sequences, around 6.8% seen once. The sample consisted of PBMCs, taken about 49 days after the first yellow fever vaccination. These receptors all stem from a man aged 18 to 30 who received the YFV17D yellow fever vaccine.

About this clonotype: The junction shows a germline mismatch at one end, possibly a read error. This chain connects TRBV5-6 to TRBJ2-1, with D tentatively TRBD2 (5 bases). This CDR3 spans 16 amino acids. Germline values: CDR1 SGHDT, CDR2 YYEEEE. The CDR3 DNA follows: TGTGCCATCAGCGGCCGGCCACTCTACTCCTACAATGAGCAGTTCTTC. This gives the protein CAISGRPLYSYNEQFF. The full variable domain, rest sourced from reference TRBV5-6 and TRBJ2-1, is DAGVTQSPTHLIKTRGQQVTLRCSPKSGHDTVSWYQQALGQGPQFIFQYYEEEERQRGNFPDRFSGHQFPNYSSELNVNALLLGDSALYLCAISGRPLYSYNEQFFGPGTRLTVL.

This clonotype was observed a handful of times. The CDR3 DNA is TGTGCCACCAGCAGAGACTATTACAGGGGGCTCAGCAATCAGCCCCAGCATTTT. Translating gives CATSRDYYRGLSNQPQHF. The chain carries TRBV15 and TRBJ1-5, with 9 bases lining up with TRBD1. V trimming: 0 bases; J trimming: 1 base; junction bases outside the gene matches: 7. The V gene's germline CDR1 is LNHNV and CDR2 YYDKDF (reference sequence). The CDR3 totals 18 residues. Full variable domain (outside the CDR3, taken from reference TRBV15 and TRBJ1-5): DAMVIQNPRYQVTQFGKPVTLSCSQTLNHNVMYWYQQKSSQAPKLLFHYYDKDFNNEADTPDNFQSRRPNTSFCFLDIRSPGLGDTAMYLCATSRDYYRGLSNQPQHFGDGTRLSIL.

This clonotype was recorded a few times. V gene TRBV7-3 combines with J gene TRBJ2-6; D is possibly TRBD1 or TRBD2 (5 bases each). Looked up from germline, CDR1 is SGHTA and CDR2 is FQGTGA. CDR3 length: 19 residues. Trimming left V 2 bases short and J 2 bases short, with 19 bases between. The CDR3 DNA reads as TGTGCCAGCAGCTTATCGGGCCGAGGGGAAAGCGCTGGGGCCAACGTCCTGACTTTC. Its protein product is CASSLSGRGESAGANVLTF.

This clonotype appeared a few times. The chain recombines TRBV12-3 or TRBV12-4 with TRBJ1-6; D remains unclear. This CDR3 has 16 amino acids. V dropped 7 bases and J dropped 0 bases, with 13 bases sitting between them. The CDR3 nucleotides read TGTGCCAGCATCTCCTGGACTGCCTCCTATAATTCACCCCTCCACTTT. Residues: CASISWTASYNSPLHF.

This clonotype was seen a handful of times. The rearrangement uses TRBV20-1 and TRBJ2-7, with D possibly matching TRBD2 (5 bases). This CDR3 comprises 13 residues. The germline V gene has CDR1 DFQATT and CDR2 SNEGSKA (reference sequence). The V and J ends lost 4 bases and 3 bases respectively, with 13 bases between them. The CDR3 is CSATPGNLYEQYV. The CDR3 nucleotides read TGCAGTGCTACCCCCGGGAACCTCTACGAGCAGTACGTC.

This clonotype was recorded a few times. This chain uses TRBV9 with TRBJ2-3; D is unclear. This CDR3 contains 14 residues. Trimming took 3 bases from V and 2 from J, leaving 10 bases between them. Per germline, CDR1 SGDLS and CDR2 YYNGEE. The CDR3 spells CASSAKSVTDTQYF. The CDR3 region has the DNA TGTGCCAGCAGCGCCAAGTCAGTCACAGATACGCAGTATTTT.

The DNA of the CDR3 is TGTGCCAGCAGCCAAAGGAGCGGGGTCCCTGATACGCAGTATTTT. Amino acid sequence: CASSQRSGVPDTQYF. The genes are TRBV4-2 and TRBJ2-3, with TRBD2 identical over 7 bases. CDR1 is LGHNA and CDR2 is YNFKEQ in the germline V gene. This CDR3 region has 15 residues. The V gene end was trimmed by 2 bases and the J gene end by 6 bases; junction bases not matched to a gene: 8.

This clonotype was picked up a small number of times. This chain links TRBV20-1 with TRBJ1-5; D remains unclear. V lost 5 bases and J lost 4, with 9 bases in between. Germline assignment: CDR1 DFQATT and CDR2 SNEGSKA (reference sequence). The CDR3 sequence is 12 residues long. CDR3 DNA sequence: TGCAGTGCTGGCGAAAATAATCAGCCCCAGCATTTT. Its protein is CSAGENNQPQHF.

This clonotype was counted only a few times. The chain uses TRBV20-1 and TRBJ1-2, with D tentatively TRBD1 (6 bases). This CDR3 has 14 residues. Germline V gives CDR1 DFQATT, CDR2 SNEGSKA (reference sequence). V shed 3 bases and J shed 4 bases, with 15 bases lying between them. The chain's CDR3 is CSASSRGFTYGYTF. As DNA, the CDR3 is TGCAGTGCTAGCTCCAGGGGCTTTACCTATGGCTACACCTTC.

This clonotype was observed a handful of times. The chain employs TRBV6-5 and TRBJ1-6; TRBD1 is a possible D gene (6 bases). The CDR3 runs 16 residues. V shed 0 bases and J shed 5 bases, with 11 bases lying between them. Germline V gives CDR1 MNHEY, CDR2 SVGAGI. This CDR3 is CASSYSEGGDNSPLHF. CDR3 bases: TGTGCCAGCAGTTACTCGGAGGGGGGGGATAATTCACCCCTCCACTTT.

This chain joins TRBV5-6 and TRBJ2-5; D is unclear. With 1 base removed from V and 2 bases from J, the gap between germline ends came to 6 bases. The CDR3 totals 13 residues. The germline CDR1 and CDR2 sequences are SGHDT and YYEEEE. CDR3: CASSLSIQETQYF. The CDR3 region has the DNA TGTGCCAGCAGCTTGTCGATTCAAGAGACCCAGTACTTC. The full variable domain, rest sourced from reference TRBV5-6 and TRBJ2-5, is DAGVTQSPTHLIKTRGQQVTLRCSPKSGHDTVSWYQQALGQGPQFIFQYYEEEERQRGNFPDRFSGHQFPNYSSELNVNALLLGDSALYLCASSLSIQETQYFGPGTRLLVL.

The V and J genes are TRBV5-5 and TRBJ1-6; D perhaps matches TRBD1 (6 bases). Between the trimmed V and J ends, which lost 6 bases and 6 bases, there was a span of 19 bases. From germline, CDR1 is SGHKS and CDR2 YYEKEE (reference sequence). This CDR3 contains 16 residues. The CDR3 DNA sequence: TGTGCCAGCACCCTTCTAGGGGGTTCGGGTAATTCACCCCTCCACTTT. Translating gives CASTLLGGSGNSPLHF.

The chain links TRBV5-6 to TRBJ1-4; no clear D. The CDR3 covers 14 residues. Trimming removed 3 bases from V and 8 bases from J, with 14 bases in between. Germline V gene sequence: CDR1 SGHDT, CDR2 YYEEEE. For the CDR3, the DNA is TGTGCCAGCAGCTCGGGTACCTTGTGGGAAAAACTGTTTTTT. Its translation is CASSSGTLWEKLFF.

The chain is built from TRBV2 and TRBJ2-1; no reliable D call. Germline values: CDR1 SNHLY, CDR2 FYNNEI. The CDR3 consists of 15 residues. With 7 bases removed from V and 0 bases from J, the gap between germline ends came to 13 bases. The CDR3 loop reads CASTKGGSSYNEQFF. CDR3 bases: TGTGCCAGCACTAAGGGCGGTAGCTCCTACAATGAGCAGTTCTTC.

This chain joins TRBV6-2 or TRBV6-3 and TRBJ2-3, with D maybe TRBD1 (6 bases). The CDR3 loop spans 20 amino acids. From germline, CDR1 is MNHEY and CDR2 SVGEGT. V dropped 2 bases and J dropped 0 bases, with 24 bases sitting between them. Here the CDR3 reads CASSYDPRTEGGSSTDTQYF. The CDR3 DNA sequence: TGTGCCAGCAGTTACGATCCGCGGACAGAAGGGGGATCTAGCACAGATACGCAGTATTTT.

This clonotype has a single count. A much larger clone lies a single base off, so this may be a read error. The chain uses TRBV7-2 and TRBJ1-4; TRBD1 agrees at 9 bases. CDR1 SGHTA and CDR2 FQGNSA come from the germline V gene. The CDR3 length is 16 residues. V was pared by 1 base and J by 7 bases, with 7 bases of the junction left unmatched. CDR3 bases: TGTGCCAGCAGCTTAGTTTGGGGGACAGGGAGTGAAAAACTGTTTTTT. It is translated as CASSLVWGTGSEKLFF.

This clonotype was counted between two and nine times. The rearrangement joins TRBV20-1 to TRBJ1-1, with D uncertain. The germline gives CDR1 DFQATT, CDR2 SNEGSKA (reference sequence). The CDR3 has 12 amino acids. With 0 bases removed from V and 6 bases from J, the gap between germline ends came to 8 bases. CDR3 amino acids: CSARDRGPEAFF. CDR3 nucleotide sequence: TGCAGTGCTAGAGATCGGGGTCCTGAAGCTTTCTTT.